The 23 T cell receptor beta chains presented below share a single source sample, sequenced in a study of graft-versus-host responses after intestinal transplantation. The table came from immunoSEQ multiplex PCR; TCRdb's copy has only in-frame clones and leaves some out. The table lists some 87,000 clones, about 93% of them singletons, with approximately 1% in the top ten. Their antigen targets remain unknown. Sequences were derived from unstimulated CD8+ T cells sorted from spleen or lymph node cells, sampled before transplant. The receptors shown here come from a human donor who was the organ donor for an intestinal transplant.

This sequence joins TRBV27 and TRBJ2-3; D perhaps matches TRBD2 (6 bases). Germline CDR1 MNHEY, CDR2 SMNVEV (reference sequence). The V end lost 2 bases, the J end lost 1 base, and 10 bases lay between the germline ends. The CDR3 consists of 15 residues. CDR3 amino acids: CASSLSPGGTDTQYF. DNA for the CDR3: TGTGCCAGCAGTTTAAGTCCGGGGGGCACAGATACGCAGTATTTT.

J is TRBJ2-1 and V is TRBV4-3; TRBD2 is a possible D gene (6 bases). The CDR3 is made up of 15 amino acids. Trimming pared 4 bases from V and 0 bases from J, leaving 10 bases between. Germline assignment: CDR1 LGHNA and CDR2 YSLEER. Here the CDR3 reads CASSPGGFSYNEQFF. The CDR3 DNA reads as TGCGCCAGCAGCCCTGGGGGGTTCTCCTACAATGAGCAGTTCTTC.

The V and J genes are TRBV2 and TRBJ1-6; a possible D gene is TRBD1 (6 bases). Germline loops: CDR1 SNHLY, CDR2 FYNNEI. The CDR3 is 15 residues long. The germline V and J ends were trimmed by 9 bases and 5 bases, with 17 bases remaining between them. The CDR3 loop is CARENSTGHNSPLHF. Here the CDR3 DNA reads TGTGCCAGGGAGAACTCGACAGGACATAATTCACCCCTCCACTTT.

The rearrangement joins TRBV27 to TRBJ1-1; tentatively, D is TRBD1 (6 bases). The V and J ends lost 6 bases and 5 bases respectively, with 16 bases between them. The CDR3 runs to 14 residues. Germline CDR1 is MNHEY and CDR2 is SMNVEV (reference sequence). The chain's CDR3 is CASRYQGLGTEAFF. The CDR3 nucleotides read TGTGCCAGCAGGTACCAGGGGTTGGGGACTGAAGCTTTCTTT.

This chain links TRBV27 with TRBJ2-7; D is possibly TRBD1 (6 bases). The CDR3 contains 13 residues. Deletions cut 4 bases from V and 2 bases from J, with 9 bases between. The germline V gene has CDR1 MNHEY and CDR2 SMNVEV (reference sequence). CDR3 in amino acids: CASSYQGTYEQYF. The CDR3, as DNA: TGTGCCAGCAGTTACCAGGGGACCTACGAGCAGTACTTC.

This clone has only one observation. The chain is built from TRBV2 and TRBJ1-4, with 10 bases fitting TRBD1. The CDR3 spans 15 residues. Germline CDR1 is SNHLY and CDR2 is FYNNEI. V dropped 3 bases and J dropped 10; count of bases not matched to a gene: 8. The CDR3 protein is CASSDPGQGTGKLFF. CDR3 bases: TGTGCCAGCAGTGATCCGGGACAGGGGACCGGAAAACTGTTTTTT.

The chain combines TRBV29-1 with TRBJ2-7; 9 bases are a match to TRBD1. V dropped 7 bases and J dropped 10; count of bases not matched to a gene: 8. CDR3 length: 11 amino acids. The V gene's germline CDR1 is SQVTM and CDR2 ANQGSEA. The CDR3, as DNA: TGCAGCGGTAGACAGGGGGGGAAACAGTACTTC. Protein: CSGRQGGKQYF.

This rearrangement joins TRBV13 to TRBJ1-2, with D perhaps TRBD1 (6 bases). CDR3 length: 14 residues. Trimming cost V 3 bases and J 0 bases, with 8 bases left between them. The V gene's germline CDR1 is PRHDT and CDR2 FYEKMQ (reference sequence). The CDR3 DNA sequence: TGTGCCAGCAGCTTCTGGGACACTAACTATGGCTACACCTTC. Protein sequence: CASSFWDTNYGYTF. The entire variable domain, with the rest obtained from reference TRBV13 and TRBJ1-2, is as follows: AAGVIQSPRHLIKEKRETATLKCYPIPRHDTVYWYQQGPGQDPQFLISFYEKMQSDKGSIPDRFSAQQFSDYHSELNMSSLELGDSALYFCASSFWDTNYGYTFGSGTRLTVV.

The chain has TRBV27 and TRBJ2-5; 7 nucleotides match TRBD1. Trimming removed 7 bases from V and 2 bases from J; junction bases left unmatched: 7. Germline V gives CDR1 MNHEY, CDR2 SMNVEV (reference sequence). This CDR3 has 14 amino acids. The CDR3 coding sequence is TGTGCCAGCAAATTGTGGGACAGTCAAGAGACCCAGTACTTC. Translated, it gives CASKLWDSQETQYF.

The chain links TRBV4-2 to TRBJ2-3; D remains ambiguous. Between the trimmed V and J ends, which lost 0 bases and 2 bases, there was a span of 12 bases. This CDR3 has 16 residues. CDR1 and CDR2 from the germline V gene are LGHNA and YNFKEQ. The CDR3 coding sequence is TGTGCCAGCAGCCAAGAAATGGGCCTCCCCACAGATACGCAGTATTTT. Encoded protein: CASSQEMGLPTDTQYF.

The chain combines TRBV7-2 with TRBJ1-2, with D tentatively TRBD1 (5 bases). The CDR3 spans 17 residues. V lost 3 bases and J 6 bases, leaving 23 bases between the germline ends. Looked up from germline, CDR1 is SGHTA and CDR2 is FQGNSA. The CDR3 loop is CASSFGREDYYFNGYTF. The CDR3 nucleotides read TGTGCCAGCAGCTTCGGCAGGGAGGATTACTACTTTAATGGCTACACCTTC.

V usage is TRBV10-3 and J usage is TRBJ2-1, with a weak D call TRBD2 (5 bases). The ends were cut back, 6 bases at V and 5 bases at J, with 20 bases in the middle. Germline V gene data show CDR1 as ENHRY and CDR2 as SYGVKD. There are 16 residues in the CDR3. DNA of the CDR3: TGTGCCATCAGCCCCCGGCGGGTGACGACACACAATGAGCAGTTCTTC. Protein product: CAISPRRVTTHNEQFF.

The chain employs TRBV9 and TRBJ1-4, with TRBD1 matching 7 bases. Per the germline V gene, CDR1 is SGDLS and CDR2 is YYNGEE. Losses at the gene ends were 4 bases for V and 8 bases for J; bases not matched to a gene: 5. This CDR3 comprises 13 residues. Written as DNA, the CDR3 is TGTGCCAGCAGCCAGGCACAGGGGGAAAAACTGTTTTTT. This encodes CASSQAQGEKLFF.

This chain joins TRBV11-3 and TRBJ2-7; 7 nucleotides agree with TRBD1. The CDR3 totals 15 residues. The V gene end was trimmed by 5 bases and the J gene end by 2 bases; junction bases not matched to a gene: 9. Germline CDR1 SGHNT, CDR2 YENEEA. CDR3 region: CASSLWGTVPYEQYF. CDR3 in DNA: TGTGCCAGCAGCCTGTGGGGGACAGTCCCCTACGAGCAGTACTTC.

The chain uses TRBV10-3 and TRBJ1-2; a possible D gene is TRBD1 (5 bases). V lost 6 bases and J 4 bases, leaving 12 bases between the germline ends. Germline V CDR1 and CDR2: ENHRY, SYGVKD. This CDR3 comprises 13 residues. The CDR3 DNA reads TGTGCCATCAGCCGGTGGGGCCCCTATGGCTACACCTTC. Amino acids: CAISRWGPYGYTF.

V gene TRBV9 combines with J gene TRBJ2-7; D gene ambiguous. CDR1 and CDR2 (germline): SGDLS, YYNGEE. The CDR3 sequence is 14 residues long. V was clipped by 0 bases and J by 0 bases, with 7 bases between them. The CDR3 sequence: CASSVVPFSYEQYF. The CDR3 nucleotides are TGTGCCAGCAGCGTAGTTCCTTTCTCCTACGAGCAGTACTTC.

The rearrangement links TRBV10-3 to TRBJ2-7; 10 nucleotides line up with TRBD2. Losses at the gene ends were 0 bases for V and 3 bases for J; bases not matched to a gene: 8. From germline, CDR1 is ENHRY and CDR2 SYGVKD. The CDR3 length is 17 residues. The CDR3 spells CAISESGALAGSYEQYF. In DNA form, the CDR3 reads TGTGCCATCAGTGAGTCGGGGGCACTAGCGGGAAGCTACGAGCAGTACTTC.

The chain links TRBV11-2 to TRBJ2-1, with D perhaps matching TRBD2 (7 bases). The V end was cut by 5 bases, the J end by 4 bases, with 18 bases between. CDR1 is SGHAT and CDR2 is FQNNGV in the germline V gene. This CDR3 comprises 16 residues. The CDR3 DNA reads TGTGCCAGCAGCCCAATTAAAGGGGGGGCGTACAATGAGCAGTTCTTC. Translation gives CASSPIKGGAYNEQFF.

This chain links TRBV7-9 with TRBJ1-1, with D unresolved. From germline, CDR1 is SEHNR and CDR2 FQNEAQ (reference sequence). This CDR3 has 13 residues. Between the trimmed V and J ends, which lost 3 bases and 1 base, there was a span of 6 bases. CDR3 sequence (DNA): TGTGCCAGCAGCTTCCAGAAGAACACTGAAGCTTTCTTT. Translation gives CASSFQKNTEAFF.

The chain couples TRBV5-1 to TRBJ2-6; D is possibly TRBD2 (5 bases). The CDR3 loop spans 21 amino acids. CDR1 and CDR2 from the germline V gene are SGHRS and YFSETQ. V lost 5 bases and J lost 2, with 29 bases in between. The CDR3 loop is CASRTNLLPFSGITGANVLTF. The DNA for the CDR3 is TGCGCCAGCAGGACAAATCTTTTACCTTTTTCGGGAATCACTGGGGCCAACGTCCTGACTTTC.

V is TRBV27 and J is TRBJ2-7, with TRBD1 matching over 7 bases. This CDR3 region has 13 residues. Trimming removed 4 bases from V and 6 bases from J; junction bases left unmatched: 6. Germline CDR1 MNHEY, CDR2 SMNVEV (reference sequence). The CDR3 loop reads CASSSHPGGEQYF. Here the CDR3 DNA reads TGTGCCAGCAGTTCACATCCAGGGGGCGAGCAGTACTTC.

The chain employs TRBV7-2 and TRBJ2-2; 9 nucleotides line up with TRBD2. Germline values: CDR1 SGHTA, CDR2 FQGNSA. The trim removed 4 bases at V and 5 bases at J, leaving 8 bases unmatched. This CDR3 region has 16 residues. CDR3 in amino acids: CASSYPWREGTGELFF. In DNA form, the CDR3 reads TGTGCCAGCAGCTACCCTTGGCGGGAGGGGACCGGGGAGCTGTTTTTT.

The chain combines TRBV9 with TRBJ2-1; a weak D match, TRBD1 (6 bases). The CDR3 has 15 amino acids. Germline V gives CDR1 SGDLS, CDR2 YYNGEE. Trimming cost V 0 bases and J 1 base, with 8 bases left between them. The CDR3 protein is CASSVEGVSYNEQFF. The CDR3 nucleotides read TGTGCCAGCAGCGTAGAGGGGGTGTCCTACAATGAGCAGTTCTTC.